What follows describes a single T cell receptor (beta chain). Its antigen is unidentified. These data originate in a study of cytomegalovirus exposure and HLA in healthy donors. Study-level findings and limits: Among TCR beta chains, those listed as cytomegalovirus-associated numbered approximately 150.

The primer mix had 60 Vbeta and 13 Jbeta primers. The table came from immunoSEQ multiplex PCR; TCRdb's copy has only in-frame clones and leaves some out. The data hold around 180,000 clones, with 80% observed a single time. The sequence was collected from a man under 40 in good health and CMV-seropositive. The sample was PBMCs.

The chain's CDR3 is CASSTGLAGGYEQYF. The DNA for the CDR3 is TGTGCCAGCAGCACGGGACTAGCGGGGGGCTACGAGCAGTACTTC. The V call is TRBV11-2, the J call TRBJ2-7; 15 bases agree with TRBD2. The CDR3 length is 15 residues. Germline assignment: CDR1 SGHAT and CDR2 FQNNGV. V was pared by 5 bases and J by 3 bases, with 2 bases of the junction left unmatched.